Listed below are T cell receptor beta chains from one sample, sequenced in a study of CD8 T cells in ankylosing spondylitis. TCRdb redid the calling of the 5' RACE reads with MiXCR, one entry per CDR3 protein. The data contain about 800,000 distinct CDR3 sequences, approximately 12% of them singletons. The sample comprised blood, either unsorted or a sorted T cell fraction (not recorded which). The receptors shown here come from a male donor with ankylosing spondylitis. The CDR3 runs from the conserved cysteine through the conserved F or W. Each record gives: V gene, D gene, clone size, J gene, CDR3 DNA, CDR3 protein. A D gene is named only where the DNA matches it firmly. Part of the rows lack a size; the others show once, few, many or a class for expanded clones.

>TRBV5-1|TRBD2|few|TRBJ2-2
TGCGCCAGCAGCGAGGGACTAGCGACGGACGGCGGGGAGCTGTTTTTT
CASSEGLATDGGELFF
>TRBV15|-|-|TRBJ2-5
TGTGCCACCAGCAGAGACCGGGTTGTAGAGACCCAGTACTTC
CATSRDRVVETQYF
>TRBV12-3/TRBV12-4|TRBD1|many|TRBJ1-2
TGTGCCAGCAGTCCTGGACAGGGAAATGGCTACACCTTC
CASSPGQGNGYTF
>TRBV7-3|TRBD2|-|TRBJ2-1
TGTGCCAGCAGCTACGGGACTAGCGCATACAATGAGCAGTTCTTC
CASSYGTSAYNEQFF
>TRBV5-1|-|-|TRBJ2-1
TGCGCCAGCAGGGCGTCTTGGGGGAATGAGCAGTTCTTC
CASRASWGNEQFF
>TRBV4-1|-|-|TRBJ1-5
TGCGCCAGCAGCCAAGGTTTCCAGGAAAACAATCAGCCCCAGCATTTT
CASSQGFQENNQPQHF
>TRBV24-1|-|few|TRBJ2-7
TGTGCCACCAGCGAGGGCCCCTACGAGCAGTACTTC
CATSEGPYEQYF
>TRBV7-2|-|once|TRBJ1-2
TGTGCCAGCAGTAAACGACTGGAGGGCTACACCTTC
CASSKRLEGYTF
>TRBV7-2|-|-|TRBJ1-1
TGTGCCAGCATCTTAGGGGGGGCGAACACTGAAGCTTTCTTT
CASILGGANTEAFF
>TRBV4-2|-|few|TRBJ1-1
TGTGCCAGCAGCCAAGGGGGGTTTGAAGCTTTCTTT
CASSQGGFEAFF
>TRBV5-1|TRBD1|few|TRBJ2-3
TGCGCCAGCAGCTTACAGGGGGTCGAGACAGATACGCAGTATTTT
CASSLQGVETDTQYF
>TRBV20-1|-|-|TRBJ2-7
TGCAGTGCTAGAGTATGGTGCAGCTACGAGCAGTACTTC
CSARVWCSYEQYF
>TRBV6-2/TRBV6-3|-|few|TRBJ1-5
TGTGCCAGCAAGGACAGTTATAGCAATCAGCCCCAGCATTTT
CASKDSYSNQPQHF
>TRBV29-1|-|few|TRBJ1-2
TGCAGCGTTGGTGTAGGGTATCCCGGCTATGGCTACACCTTC
CSVGVGYPGYGYTF
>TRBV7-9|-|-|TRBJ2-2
TGTGCCAGCAGTCCGACGAGGCCGAACACCGGGGAGCTGTTTTTT
CASSPTRPNTGELFF
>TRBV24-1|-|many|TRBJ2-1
TGTGCCACCAGTGATCGTGGGAGCGGTGCCCCCGGGCGCTCCTACAATGAGCAGTTCTTC
CATSDRGSGAPGRSYNEQFF
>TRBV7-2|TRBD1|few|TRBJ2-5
TGTGCCAGCAGCTTAGATAGGACAGGGGGGACCCAGTACTTC
CASSLDRTGGTQYF
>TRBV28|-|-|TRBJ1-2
TGTGCCAGCAGTTTACCCCTACCAGGGCAGGATGGCTACACCTTC
CASSLPLPGQDGYTF
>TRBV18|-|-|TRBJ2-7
TGTGCCAGCTCACCCCAGGGATTAGAGGCCTACGAGCAGTACTTC
CASSPQGLEAYEQYF
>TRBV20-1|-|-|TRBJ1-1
TGCAGTGCTAGAATGGGGTCCGACACTGAAGCTTTCTTT
CSARMGSDTEAFF
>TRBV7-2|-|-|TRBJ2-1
TGTGCCAGCAGCCCTAGACCCAGCAAGAATAATGAGCAGTTCTTC
CASSPRPSKNNEQFF
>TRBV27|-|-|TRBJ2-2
TGTGCCAGCAGTATCATACAGAACACCGGGGAGCTGTTTTTT
CASSIIQNTGELFF
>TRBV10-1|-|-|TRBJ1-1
TGCGCCAGCAGTGAAATCAGCGCCCTGAACACTGAAGCTTTCTTT
CASSEISALNTEAFF
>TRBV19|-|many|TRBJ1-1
TGTGCCAGTATAAGAGGGGGTAACATGAACACTGAAGCTTTCTTT
CASIRGGNMNTEAFF
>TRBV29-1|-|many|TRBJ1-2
TGCAGCGTCTCGGGGAGGGCTGCCTATGGCTACACCTTC
CSVSGRAAYGYTF
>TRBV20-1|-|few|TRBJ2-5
TGCAGTTCTTTTTGGACTGCTAGCGAGACCCAGTACTTC
CSSFWTASETQYF
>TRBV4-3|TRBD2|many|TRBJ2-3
TGCGCCAGCAGCCAAACGTTACAAACGGGAGGGGCAGATACGCAGTATTTT
CASSQTLQTGGADTQYF
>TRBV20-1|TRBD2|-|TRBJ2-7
TGCAGTGCCCCTGGGACTAGCGGGACCTACGAGCAGTACTTC
CSAPGTSGTYEQYF
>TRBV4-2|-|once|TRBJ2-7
TGTGCCAGCAGCCAAGATTCTACCTCCCACTACGAGCAGTACTTC
CASSQDSTSHYEQYF
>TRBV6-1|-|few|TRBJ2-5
TGTGCCAGCAGCCCCGCCTACTCGAAGGAGACCCAGTACTTC
CASSPAYSKETQYF
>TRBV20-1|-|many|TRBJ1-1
TGCAGCGCCCGGATGAACACTGAAGCTTTCTTT
CSARMNTEAFF